The clone carrying this T cell receptor beta chain was seen only a few times. The antigen is undetermined. This sample was taken from a study of T cells after yellow fever vaccination. Study-wide context: When fractions had low cell numbers, they were prepared with SMART-Seq v4 Ultra Low Input. Points from the study as a whole: Reappearance after the booster was observed for most primary-vaccination clones (96% CD4, roughly 88% CD8).

TCRdb re-derived calls from the 5' RACE reads in MiXCR, one entry per CDR3 protein. The sample includes hundreds of thousands of distinct CDR3 sequences, about 17% seen only once; the top ten take 15% to 20%. The clonotype originates from a man between 18 and 35 years old who received the YFV17D yellow fever vaccine. The specimen comprised PBMCs, sampled before the yellow fever booster vaccination.

The CDR3 loop is CASSQDLGGWQLYEQYF. CDR3 nucleotides: TGTGCCAGCAGCCAAGATCTGGGGGGATGGCAGCTCTACGAGCAGTACTTC. The V gene is TRBV4-2, the J gene TRBJ2-7; TRBD2 is a possible D gene (6 bases). Germline values: CDR1 LGHNA, CDR2 YNFKEQ. The V gene lost 0 bases and the J gene lost 3 bases, with 18 bases spanning the gap. The CDR3 loop spans 17 amino acids.